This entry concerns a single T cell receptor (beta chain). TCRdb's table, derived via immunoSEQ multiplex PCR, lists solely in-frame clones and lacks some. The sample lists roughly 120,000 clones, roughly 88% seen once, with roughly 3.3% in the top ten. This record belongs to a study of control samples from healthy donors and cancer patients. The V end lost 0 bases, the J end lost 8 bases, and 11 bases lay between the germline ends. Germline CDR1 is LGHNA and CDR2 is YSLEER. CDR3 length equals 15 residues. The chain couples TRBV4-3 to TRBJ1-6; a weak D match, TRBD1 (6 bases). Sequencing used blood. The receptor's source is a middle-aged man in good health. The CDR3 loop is CASSQDQGTYSPLHF. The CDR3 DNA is TGCGCCAGCAGCCAAGATCAGGGGACCTATTCACCCCTCCACTTT.